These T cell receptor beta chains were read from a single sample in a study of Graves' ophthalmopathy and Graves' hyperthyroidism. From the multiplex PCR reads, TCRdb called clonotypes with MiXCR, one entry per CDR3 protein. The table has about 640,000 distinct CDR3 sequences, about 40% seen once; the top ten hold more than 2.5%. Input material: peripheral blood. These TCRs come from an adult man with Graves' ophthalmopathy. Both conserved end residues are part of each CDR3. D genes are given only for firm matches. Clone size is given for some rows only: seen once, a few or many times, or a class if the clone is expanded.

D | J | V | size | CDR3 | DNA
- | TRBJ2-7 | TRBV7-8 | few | CASSGAGQGPSTYEQYF | TGTGCCAGCAGTGGGGCGGGCCAGGGACCGTCCACCTACGAGCAGTACTTC
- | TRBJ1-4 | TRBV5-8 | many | CASSLDPGTNEKLFF | TGTGCCAGCAGCTTAGACCCTGGGACTAATGAAAAACTGTTTTTT
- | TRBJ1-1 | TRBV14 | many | CASSPPGTTNTEAFF | TGTGCCAGCAGCCCGCCCGGGACAACGAACACTGAAGCTTTCTTT
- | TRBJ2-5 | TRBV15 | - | CATSRGHQETQYF | TGTGCCACCAGCAGAGGACATCAAGAGACCCAGTACTTC
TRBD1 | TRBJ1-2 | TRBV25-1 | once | CASSAPGQGAWGYTF | TGTGCCAGCAGTGCCCCGGGACAGGGGGCCTGGGGCTACACCTTC
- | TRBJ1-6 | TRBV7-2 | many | CASSAGPDLGSPLHF | TGTGCCAGCAGCGCAGGACCGGATTTGGGTTCACCCCTCCACTTT
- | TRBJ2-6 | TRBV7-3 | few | CASSFKGANVLTF | TGTGCCAGCAGCTTTAAAGGGGCCAACGTCCTGACTTTC
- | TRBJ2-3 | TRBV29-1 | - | CSVEDRIWNTDTQYF | TGCAGCGTTGAAGATCGAATTTGGAACACAGATACGCAGTATTTT
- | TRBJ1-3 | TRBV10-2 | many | CASSEGGNTIYF | TGTGCCAGCAGTGAAGGGGGAAACACCATATATTTT
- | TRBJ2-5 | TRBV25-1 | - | CASSLVGPGETQYF | TGTGCCAGCAGCTTAGTAGGGCCGGGGGAGACCCAGTACTTC
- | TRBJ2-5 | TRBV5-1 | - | CASSQGGVEETQYF | TGCGCCAGCAGCCAGGGCGGGGTCGAAGAGACCCAGTACTTC
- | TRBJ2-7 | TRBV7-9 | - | CASRETPLDGYYEQYF | TGTGCCAGCAGGGAAACACCCTTGGACGGATACTACGAGCAGTACTTC
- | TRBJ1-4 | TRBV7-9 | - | CASSLTAEKLFF | TGTGCCAGCAGCTTGACCGCCGAAAAACTGTTTTTT
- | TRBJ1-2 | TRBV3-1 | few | CAGRTGDYGYTF | TGTGCCGGGAGGACGGGGGACTATGGCTACACCTTC
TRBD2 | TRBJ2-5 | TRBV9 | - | CASSVRSGRARGETQYF | TGTGCCAGCAGCGTAAGAAGCGGGAGGGCCCGCGGAGAGACCCAGTACTTC
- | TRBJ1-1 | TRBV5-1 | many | CASTNRGAGNTEAFF | TGCGCCAGCACCAACCGTGGAGCGGGGAACACTGAAGCTTTCTTT
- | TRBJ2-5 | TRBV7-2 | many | CASSPGGNQETQYF | TGTGCCAGCAGCCCTGGGGGGAATCAAGAGACCCAGTACTTC
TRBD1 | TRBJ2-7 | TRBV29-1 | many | CSAGIGQGSYEQYF | TGCAGCGCTGGCATTGGACAGGGTTCCTACGAGCAGTACTTC
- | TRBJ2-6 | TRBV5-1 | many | CASSSQGSGANVLTF | TGCGCCAGCAGCTCACAGGGATCTGGGGCCAACGTCCTGACTTTC
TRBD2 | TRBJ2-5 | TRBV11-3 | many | CASSLEMGLAGQETQYF | TGTGCCAGCAGCTTAGAGATGGGACTAGCGGGACAAGAGACCCAGTACTTC
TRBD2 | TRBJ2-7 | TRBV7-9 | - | CASSYSDASSSGVPYEQYF | TGTGCCAGCAGTTACTCGGACGCGAGTTCCAGCGGGGTACCCTACGAGCAGTACTTC
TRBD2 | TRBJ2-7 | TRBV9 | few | CASSQVSRTRDYEQYF | TGTGCCAGCAGCCAAGTTAGTAGGACTAGAGACTACGAGCAGTACTTC
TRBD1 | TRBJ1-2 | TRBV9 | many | CASSPSAGTAYGYTF | TGTGCCAGCTCCCCCTCAGCCGGGACAGCCTATGGCTACACCTTC
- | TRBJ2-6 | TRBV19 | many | CASSTQQGTGANVLTF | TGTGCCAGTAGTACCCAACAGGGTACCGGGGCCAACGTCCTGACTTTC
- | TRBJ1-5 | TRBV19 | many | CASSIGINQPQHF | TGTGCCAGTAGTATCGGGATCAATCAGCCCCAGCATTTT
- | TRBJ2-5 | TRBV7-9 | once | CASSVHQETQYF | TGTGCCAGCAGCGTCCACCAAGAGACCCAGTACTTC
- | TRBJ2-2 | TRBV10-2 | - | CATLNTGELFF | TGCGCCACCTTGAACACCGGGGAGCTGTTTTTT
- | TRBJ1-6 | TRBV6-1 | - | CASSERTANSPLHF | TGTGCCAGCAGTGAACGGACGGCTAATTCACCCCTCCACTTT
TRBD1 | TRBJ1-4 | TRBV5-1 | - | CASSLGQANNEKLFF | TGTGCCAGCAGCCTGGGACAGGCGAATAATGAAAAACTGTTTTTT
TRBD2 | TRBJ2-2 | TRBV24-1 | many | CATSERSGTSGMTGELFF | TGTGCCACCAGTGAACGGTCAGGGACTAGCGGGATGACCGGGGAGCTGTTTTTT
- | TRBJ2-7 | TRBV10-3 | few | CASSPLEGAYEQYF | TGTGCCAGCAGTCCCCTAGAGGGGGCCTACGAGCAGTACTTC
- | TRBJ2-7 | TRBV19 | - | CASRSGGNTYEQYF | TGTGCCAGTAGATCCGGCGGAAACACCTACGAGCAGTACTTC
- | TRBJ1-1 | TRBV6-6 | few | CASRVIGVKRTEAFF | TGTGCCAGCAGGGTTATAGGGGTAAAGAGGACTGAAGCTTTCTTT
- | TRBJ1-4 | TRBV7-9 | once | CASSLALMDSEKLFF | TGTGCCAGCAGCTTAGCGCTCATGGATAGTGAAAAACTGTTTTTT
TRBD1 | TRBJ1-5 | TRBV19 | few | CASSTRQGDQPQHF | TGTGCCAGTAGTACAAGACAGGGTGATCAGCCCCAGCATTTT
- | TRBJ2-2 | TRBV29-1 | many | CSVVRSDTAGELFF | TGCAGCGTTGTGAGGTCGGACACGGCCGGGGAGCTGTTTTTT
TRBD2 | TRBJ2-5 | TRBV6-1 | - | CASSIAGGEQETQYF | TGTGCCAGCAGCATAGCGGGAGGGGAACAAGAGACCCAGTACTTC
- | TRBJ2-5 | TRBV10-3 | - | CAISESILETQYF | TGTGCCATCAGTGAGTCGATTCTGGAGACCCAGTACTTC
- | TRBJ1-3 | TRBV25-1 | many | CASSGLGESSGNTIYF | TGTGCCAGCAGTGGATTGGGGGAAAGCTCTGGAAACACCATATATTTT
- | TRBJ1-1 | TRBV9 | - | CASSPRRAEAFF | TGTGCCAGCAGCCCCCGAAGGGCTGAAGCTTTCTTT
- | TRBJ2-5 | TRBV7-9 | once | CTSSFGREETQYF | TGTACCAGCAGCTTCGGCAGGGAAGAGACCCAGTACTTC
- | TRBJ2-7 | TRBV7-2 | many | CASSPDVYEQYF | TGTGCCAGCAGCCCAGATGTCTACGAGCAGTACTTC
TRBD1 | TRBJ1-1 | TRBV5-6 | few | CASSLFDRETEAFF | TGTGCCAGCAGCTTGTTTGACAGGGAAACTGAAGCTTTCTTT
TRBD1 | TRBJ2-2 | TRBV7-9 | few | CATSADRGPNTGELFF | TGTGCCACCTCCGCTGACAGGGGGCCGAACACCGGGGAGCTGTTTTTT